The present entry profiles one T cell receptor beta chain with its context. This sample was taken from a study of T-cell reconstitution after alpha-beta-depleted transplantation in children. Unique molecular identifiers were built into the TCRbeta library. TCRdb re-derived calls from the PCR reads in MiXCR, one entry per CDR3 protein. In the table there are some 600,000 distinct CDR3 sequences, 10% to 15% of which are singletons. Germline loops: CDR1 SGHRS, CDR2 YFSETQ. This CDR3 spans 15 amino acids. The V gene lost 5 bases and the J gene lost 6 bases, with 20 bases spanning the gap. Sequencing used PBMCs, mostly from graft donor cells, obtained 360 days after TCRalphabeta/CD19-depleted stem cell transplant. V and J are TRBV5-1 and TRBJ1-2, with D tentatively TRBD1 (5 bases). The sequence came from a male patient aged 10 to 17 who had a stem cell transplant for acute myeloid leukemia, so the T cells may come from the graft donor. The CDR3 DNA reads as TGCGCCAGCAGTGCCGTGTCAACGCGGGGGAATGGCTACACCTTC. Residues: CASSAVSTRGNGYTF.